Described below is a single T cell receptor beta chain sequence and its context. This clonotype was seen ten or more times. The clone's antigen remains unknown. Within one base of it there is no much larger clone, and no base qualities were kept. The CDR3 has 16 amino acids, counting the end cysteine and phenylalanine. CDR3 DNA only is kept here, 48 bases in frame from base 1. V lost 3 bases and J lost 8 bases; the stretch between them is 17 bases long. The data derive from a study of T cells in Graves' hyperthyroidism and ophthalmopathy (dated by TCRdb to between 2018 and 2021). Study-wide context: Peripheral blood was sampled at the time of initial diagnosis, prior to any treatment. A discovery cohort of around 100 patients, approximately 44 with Graves' ophthalmopathy and approximately 57 with stable Graves' hyperthyroidism, was used to find distinguishing TCR V-J signatures. Whether ophthalmopathy could be predicted prospectively was tested in an independent validation cohort made up of under 20 hyperthyroidism patients plus 17 patients who later progressed to ophthalmopathy. For training and testing, the approximately 92 patients in the discovery cohort were randomly divided in a 7:3 ratio. The study also compared thyroid tissue and blood T-cell repertoires from five or six Graves' hyperthyroidism patients. Following sampling, methimazole starting at 30 mg daily was given to hyperthyroidism patients, and high-dose intravenous methylprednisolone was given to ophthalmopathy patients. The paper reports TCR Vbeta CDR3 sequencing of some 140 peripheral blood samples: 43 ophthalmopathy, fewer than 80 hyperthyroidism and approximately 17 progressor patients. Study-level results and caveats: In validation, the model predicted progression to ophthalmopathy a median of about 6.8 months before onset, with about 71% sensitivity and roughly 73% specificity. No statistical method was used to set the sample size in advance, and investigators knew the group allocation. A 13 V-J signature model separated ophthalmopathy from stable hyperthyroidism, with just over 85% sensitivity and 81.08% specificity in cross-validation and 80%/75% in testing. Most expanded thyroid clonotypes (frequency above 0.001) were also detected in blood, suggesting blood repertoires may reflect thyroid immune responses.

A patient counted as having stable Graves' hyperthyroidism if no progression to ophthalmopathy occurred over 18 months of follow-up. Hyperthyroidism patients were newly diagnosed, had a disease duration of under 2 months, and were aged 18 to 65 years. Exclusion was applied to patients with uncontrolled infections, other autoimmune diseases, pregnancy or lactation. Diagnoses were established on the basis of clinical symptoms, serum thyroxine and TRAb, thyroid ultrasound, and orbital computed tomography. PBMCs were separated from approximately 10 ml of fresh peripheral blood using Ficoll-Paque density gradient centrifugation. Total RNA was extracted using Trizol reagent, and RNA quality was assessed on an Agilent 2100 Bioanalyzer. Amplification of TCR beta CDR3 regions was carried out from RNA transcripts. The TCR CDR3 was subjected to a first round of RT-PCR using the HTBI primer set and the Qiagen OneStep RT-PCR kit. A second multiplex PCR round built the libraries, followed by size selection and purification. Libraries were sequenced paired-end with 100 bp reads on an Illumina HiSeq2000. Under the source paper's analysis protocol: SOAPnuke was used to process the raw data, with reads discarded if the reads contained adapters or uncalled bases, had a mean Phred below 15, or lacked an exact constant-primer or identifier match. COPE v1.2.5 was used to merge the high-quality paired reads, and each unique nucleotide sequence was defined as a clonotype. MiTCR v1.1 was used to align the clonotypes against IMGT TRBV, TRBD and TRBJ reference segments. The analysis included only V-J combinations with a frequency above 0.0001, which together covered approximately 99% of the repertoires. The TCS score was defined as F50 (clonal expansion) divided by E x V (chaos), with BLOSUM62-based TCRdist calculated between CDR3 peptides within each V-J. Welch's t-statistics and random forest reduced around 520 V-J features to 13, which were used in a naive Bayes classifier (R e1071). TCRdb cleaned the public reads at Q25 with fastp, built clones with MiXCR and kept in-frame beta chains. Identical CDR3 protein sequences are pooled into one entry, listed with their most common genes and DNA. TCRdb, rather than the study authors, made the V and J calls. A total of hundreds of thousands of distinct CDR3 sequences appear in this sample, 16% of them only once. Of the sample, about 17% falls within the top ten clones.

Sequenced input: blood. The TCR originated in a woman under 30 with Graves' hyperthyroidism. The chain is made from TRBV12-3 or TRBV12-4 and TRBJ1-6, with the D gene not confidently named. The nucleotide sequence is given as TGTGCCAGCAGTTTTAGTCGTCGGTTGAGCCATTCACCCCTCCACTTT. Its protein product is CASSFSRRLSHSPLHF.